Each of the 29 T cell receptor beta chains below was sequenced from the same sample in a study of T cells in Graves' hyperthyroidism and ophthalmopathy. Researchers took RNA transcripts and amplified the TCR beta CDR3 regions from them. The study used the HTBI primer set for a first-round RT-PCR of the TCR CDR3. MiXCR, applied by TCRdb to the multiplex PCR reads, yields one record per CDR3 protein. The data show about 700,000 distinct CDR3 sequences, around 15% seen once. The sample consisted of blood. Source of these receptors: a woman in her late teens or twenties with Graves' hyperthyroidism.

This clonotype was picked up many times. This rearrangement joins TRBV4-1 to TRBJ2-7; D remains unclear. The CDR3 length is 12 residues. The V and J ends lost 3 bases and 1 base respectively, with 4 bases between them. Germline CDR1 and CDR2: MGHRA and YSYEKL. The CDR3 region has the DNA TGCGCCAGCAGCCATGATTCCTACGAGCAGTACTTC. As protein: CASSHDSYEQYF.

This clonotype has only one observation. The J gene is TRBJ2-2, the V gene TRBV20-1; D gene unclear. The CDR3 covers 14 residues. Germline CDR1 reads DFQATT; CDR2 reads SNEGSKA (reference sequence). The V and J ends lost 0 bases and 3 bases respectively, with 8 bases between them. The CDR3 sequence is CSARDYRDTGELFF. The DNA for the CDR3 is TGCAGTGCTAGAGATTACCGGGACACCGGGGAGCTGTTTTTT.

There are a few counts of this clonotype. This chain joins TRBV9 and TRBJ2-7; D call uncertain. The CDR3 sequence is 12 residues long. Trimming shortened V by 7 bases and J by 1 base, and 9 bases separated the two germline ends. Per the germline V gene, CDR1 is SGDLS and CDR2 is YYNGEE. CDR3 residues: CASGFYSYEQYF. In DNA form, the CDR3 reads TGTGCCAGCGGTTTCTATTCCTACGAGCAGTACTTC.

This clonotype was detected ten times or more. V and J are TRBV11-2 and TRBJ2-1, with D unclear. Germline V CDR1 and CDR2: SGHAT, FQNNGV. The CDR3 length is 17 residues. V was pared by 4 bases and J by 0 bases, with 16 bases between. The CDR3 is CASSSGPEKSSYNEQFF. CDR3 in DNA: TGTGCCAGCAGCTCTGGGCCTGAGAAAAGCTCCTACAATGAGCAGTTCTTC. Variable domain in full (rest from reference TRBV11-2 and TRBJ2-1): EAGVAQSPRYKIIEKRQSVAFWCNPISGHATLYWYQQILGQGPKLLIQFQNNGVVDDSQLPKDRFSAERLKGVDSTLKIQPAKLEDSAVYLCASSSGPEKSSYNEQFFGPGTRLTVL.

The chain uses TRBV29-1 and TRBJ1-6; the match to TRBD1 covers 8 bases. Germline-derived CDR1 and CDR2 are SQVTM and ANQGSEA. This CDR3 spans 12 amino acids. The V segment lost 7 bases and the J segment 10 bases; nucleotides outside the gene matches: 6. CDR3: CSGDRGWSPLHF. The CDR3 DNA reads TGCAGCGGAGACAGGGGTTGGTCACCCCTCCACTTT. The whole variable domain, filled in from reference TRBV29-1 and TRBJ1-6, reads SAVISQKPSRDICQRGTSLTIQCQVDSQVTMMFWYRQQPGQSLTLIATANQGSEATYESGFVIDKFPISRPNLTFSTLTVSNMSPEDSSIYLCSGDRGWSPLHFGNGTRLTVT.

The genes are TRBV7-6 and TRBJ2-1; 11 nucleotides line up with TRBD2. The CDR3 extends over 17 amino acids. The germline V gene encodes CDR1 SGHVS and CDR2 FNYEAQ. J gave up 3 bases and V 0 bases, and 4 bases lay outside the gene matches. The CDR3 reads CASSLARLAGNYNEQFF. The CDR3 DNA reads as TGTGCCAGCAGCTTAGCGCGACTAGCGGGGAACTACAATGAGCAGTTCTTC.

This clonotype was seen ten or more times. The V gene is TRBV12-3 or TRBV12-4, the J gene TRBJ1-2, with D hard to call. Trimming removed 3 bases from V and 7 bases from J, with 6 bases in between. The CDR3 sequence is 11 residues long. The CDR3 DNA sequence: TGTGCCAGCAGTTTTAAGGGTGGCTACACCTTC. Its protein is CASSFKGGYTF.

The chain joins TRBV19 to TRBJ2-1; 14 bases align to TRBD2. The length of the CDR3 is 16 residues. Unmatched junction bases numbered 6, after V lost 4 bases and J lost 7 bases. Germline CDR1 and CDR2: LNHDA and SQIVND (reference sequence). The CDR3 sequence is CASSRPTSGRVNEQFF. The CDR3 region has the DNA TGTGCCAGTAGTAGACCGACTAGCGGGAGGGTAAATGAGCAGTTCTTC.

This clonotype was observed many times. This sequence joins TRBV30 and TRBJ2-7, with D perhaps matching TRBD2 (5 bases). This CDR3 is built from 13 residues. Germline-derived CDR1 and CDR2 are GTSNPN and SVGIG (reference sequence). V lost 5 bases to trimming and J lost 0 bases, with 11 bases between them. The CDR3 loop is CAWDYSSSYEQYF. The CDR3 DNA is TGTGCCTGGGACTATTCGAGCTCCTACGAGCAGTACTTC.

This chain connects TRBV7-9 to TRBJ2-1; TRBD2 is a possible D gene (6 bases). This CDR3 has 15 residues. The V gene lost 1 base and the J gene lost 4 bases, with 11 bases spanning the gap. Germline V gene data show CDR1 as SEHNR and CDR2 as FQNEAQ (reference sequence). The chain's CDR3 is CASSLVYGRYNEQFF. For the CDR3, the DNA is TGTGCCAGCAGCTTAGTGTACGGGAGATACAATGAGCAGTTCTTC.

This clonotype appeared many times. The rearrangement uses TRBV3-1 and TRBJ2-1; 11 bases are shared with TRBD2. Germline values: CDR1 LGHDT, CDR2 YNNKEL (reference sequence). CDR3 length: 15 residues. Germline trimming cut 5 bases from V and 5 bases from J; bases unmatched to any gene: 5. CDR3 sequence (DNA): TGTGCCAGCAGCGGTATAGCGGGAGGGAACAATGAGCAGTTCTTC. It is translated as CASSGIAGGNNEQFF.

This chain connects TRBV15 to TRBJ2-1; no definite D call. V was shortened by 0 bases and J by 10 bases, with 7 bases between the two germline ends. This CDR3 spans 12 amino acids. Germline CDR1 is LNHNV and CDR2 is YYDKDF (reference sequence). CDR3 sequence reads: CATSREKDEQFF. The CDR3 nucleotides are TGTGCCACCAGCAGAGAAAAGGACGAGCAGTTCTTC.

A few counts support this clonotype. The chain carries TRBV20-1 and TRBJ2-7; D perhaps matches TRBD2 (5 bases). Germline V gene lookup returns CDR1 DFQATT and CDR2 SNEGSKA (reference sequence). The ends were cut back, 5 bases at V and 4 bases at J, with 18 bases in the middle. This CDR3 has 14 amino acids. The CDR3 DNA follows: TGCAGTGCTGGCCTGGACGCGGAGGCGTACGAGCAGTACTTC. This codes for CSAGLDAEAYEQYF.

This clonotype was seen a few times. The V call is TRBV3-1, the J call TRBJ2-1; D remains ambiguous. There are 15 residues in the CDR3. In germline, CDR1 is LGHDT, CDR2 YNNKEL (reference sequence). Deletions cut 4 bases from V and 2 bases from J, with 12 bases between. CDR3 loop: CASSLDESTYNEQFF. The CDR3 DNA reads as TGTGCCAGCAGCCTGGACGAATCCACCTACAATGAGCAGTTCTTC.

The chain uses TRBV27 and TRBJ2-2; D might be TRBD2 (5 bases). V lost 8 bases and J 2 bases, leaving 15 bases between the germline ends. The CDR3 is 15 amino acids. Germline CDR1 and CDR2: MNHEY and SMNVEV (reference sequence). CDR3 DNA: TGTGCCAGCCTCAGGACTGACCACAACACCGGGGAGCTGTTTTTT. Protein: CASLRTDHNTGELFF.

This clonotype was counted only a few times. This chain links TRBV24-1 with TRBJ1-2; 9 bases are shared with TRBD1. Germline V CDR1 and CDR2: KGHDR, SFDVKD. V shed 1 base, J shed 8 bases, and the junction held 4 bases outside the gene matches. The CDR3 loop spans 14 amino acids. As DNA, the CDR3 is TGTGCCACCAGTGATTTTACAGGGGGCCGGGGCTACACCTTC. Its translation is CATSDFTGGRGYTF.

This clonotype was seen at least ten times. The CDR3: CSASLSRPQYF. CDR3 bases: TGCAGTGCTTCCCTTAGCAGGCCCCAGTACTTC. This chain connects TRBV20-1 to TRBJ2-5; D is ambiguous. CDR3 length: 11 amino acids. The V end was cut by 5 bases, the J end by 9 bases, with 13 bases between. Germline CDR1 and CDR2: DFQATT and SNEGSKA (reference sequence).

This clonotype has at least ten counts. J is TRBJ2-7 and V is TRBV9, with 12 bases aligning to TRBD1. This CDR3 is 14 amino acids long. Germline CDR1 is SGDLS and CDR2 is YYNGEE. The trim removed 3 bases at V and 5 bases at J, leaving 3 bases unmatched. The CDR3: CASSAGTGGDEQYF. In nucleotides, the CDR3 is TGTGCCAGCAGCGCCGGGACAGGGGGCGACGAGCAGTACTTC.

This clonotype was observed many times. V usage is TRBV5-8 and J usage is TRBJ1-1; 9 nucleotides line up with TRBD1. This CDR3 contains 16 residues. CDR1 and CDR2 from the germline V gene are SGHTS and YDEGEE. V gave up 2 bases and J gave up 0 bases; unmatched junction bases: 5. The CDR3 is CASSFRTGDMNTEAFF. The CDR3 nucleotides read TGTGCCAGCAGCTTCCGGACAGGGGATATGAACACTGAAGCTTTCTTT.

CDR3 sequence (DNA): TGCAGTGCTAGAGAGCCGCACAGGGGATACTACGAGCAGTACTTC. Translation: CSAREPHRGYYEQYF. The rearrangement links TRBV20-1 to TRBJ2-7; TRBD1 matches at 7 bases. The junction had 8 bases not matched to a gene; V was cut back by 0 bases and J by 3 bases. CDR1 is DFQATT, CDR2 SNEGSKA, per germline (reference sequence). CDR3 length: 15 residues.

The table lists this clonotype with many counts. The chain carries TRBV6-2 or TRBV6-3 and TRBJ2-1, with 11 nucleotides matching TRBD2. The V gene end was trimmed by 2 bases and the J gene end by 9 bases; junction bases not matched to a gene: 15. The CDR3 sequence is 18 residues long. The germline gives CDR1 MNHEY, CDR2 SVGEGT. The DNA of the CDR3 is TGTGCCAGCAGTTACGTCCTAGCGGGAGGCAGGGACTTCGGTGAGCAGTTCTTC. Protein sequence: CASSYVLAGGRDFGEQFF.

This chain connects TRBV9 to TRBJ2-3; 8 bases align to TRBD2. V dropped 3 bases and J dropped 5; count of bases not matched to a gene: 11. CDR3 length: 16 amino acids. Looked up from germline, CDR1 is SGDLS and CDR2 is YYNGEE. For the CDR3, the DNA is TGTGCCAGCAGCGCCGGGGGAGCGGGAGAGGTAGATACGCAGTATTTT. As protein: CASSAGGAGEVDTQYF.

This clonotype appeared many times. The chain carries TRBV18 and TRBJ2-7, with D possibly being TRBD1 (6 bases). The CDR3 extends over 15 amino acids. V lost 4 bases, J lost 2 bases, and 15 bases lay in between. CDR1 is KGHSH, CDR2 LQKENI, per germline. CDR3 nucleotides: TGTGCCAGCTCACAGGGTTGGGGGCGTCCCTACGAGCAGTACTTC. Translating gives CASSQGWGRPYEQYF.

This clonotype was recorded at least ten times. The chain couples TRBV4-1 to TRBJ2-5, with D unclear. The V and J ends lost 1 base and 0 bases respectively, with 6 bases between them. The CDR3 length is 14 residues. Germline V gives CDR1 MGHRA, CDR2 YSYEKL. The CDR3 coding sequence is TGCGCCAGCAGCCAAGGCCTTAACCAAGAGACCCAGTACTTC. The encoded protein is CASSQGLNQETQYF.

At least ten counts were recorded for this clonotype. The gene calls are TRBV2 and TRBJ1-3, with D unclear. This CDR3 is 13 amino acids long. Trimming removed 9 bases from V and 1 base from J, with 10 bases in between. Germline V CDR1 and CDR2: SNHLY, FYNNEI. In DNA form, the CDR3 reads TGTGCCAGAAAGCCTCGGTCTGGAAACACCATATATTTT. It translates to CARKPRSGNTIYF.

A few counts support this clonotype. V usage is TRBV30 and J usage is TRBJ1-4; D gene ambiguous. V dropped 5 bases and J dropped 6 bases, with 7 bases sitting between them. Germline V gene lookup returns CDR1 GTSNPN and CDR2 SVGIG (reference sequence). The CDR3 is made up of 11 amino acids. The CDR3, as DNA: TGTGCCTGGGGGAAGGATGAAAAACTGTTTTTT. It translates to CAWGKDEKLFF.

The rearrangement joins TRBV6-1 to TRBJ1-1, with D perhaps matching TRBD1 (6 bases). Germline V gene lookup returns CDR1 MNHNS and CDR2 SASEGT. V was shortened by 5 bases and J by 0 bases, with 16 bases between the two germline ends. The CDR3 runs to 16 residues. CDR3 DNA: TGTGCCAGCAGTTCCCCCTCGGGACACCTGAACACTGAAGCTTTCTTT. It specifies CASSSPSGHLNTEAFF.

This clonotype appeared many times. This rearrangement joins TRBV11-2 to TRBJ2-1, with TRBD2 matching 10 bases. CDR1 and CDR2 from the germline V gene are SGHAT and FQNNGV. Germline trimming cut 0 bases from V and 6 bases from J; bases unmatched to any gene: 2. The CDR3 totals 15 residues. In DNA form, the CDR3 reads TGTGCCAGCAGCTTAGAGGGACTAGCGCGCAATGAGCAGTTCTTC. This translates into CASSLEGLARNEQFF.

This clonotype appeared many times. The chain links TRBV29-1 to TRBJ1-1; no firm D call. The germline V and J ends were trimmed by 7 bases and 3 bases, with 6 bases remaining between them. The CDR3 spans 10 residues. CDR1 SQVTM and CDR2 ANQGSEA come from the germline V gene. The CDR3 here is CSALDTEAFF. The CDR3 region has the DNA TGCAGCGCGTTAGACACTGAAGCTTTCTTT.